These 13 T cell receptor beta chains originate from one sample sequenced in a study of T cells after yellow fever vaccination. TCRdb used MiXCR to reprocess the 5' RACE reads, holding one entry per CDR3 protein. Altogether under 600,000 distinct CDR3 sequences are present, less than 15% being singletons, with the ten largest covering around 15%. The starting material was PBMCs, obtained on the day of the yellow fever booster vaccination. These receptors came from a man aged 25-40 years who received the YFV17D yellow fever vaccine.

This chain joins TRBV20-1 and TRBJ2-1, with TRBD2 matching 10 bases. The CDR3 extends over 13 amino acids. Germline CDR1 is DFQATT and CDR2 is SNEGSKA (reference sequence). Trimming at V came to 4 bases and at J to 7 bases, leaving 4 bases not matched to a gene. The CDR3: CSATLAGVNEQFF. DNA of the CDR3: TGCAGTGCTACCCTAGCGGGAGTGAATGAGCAGTTCTTC.

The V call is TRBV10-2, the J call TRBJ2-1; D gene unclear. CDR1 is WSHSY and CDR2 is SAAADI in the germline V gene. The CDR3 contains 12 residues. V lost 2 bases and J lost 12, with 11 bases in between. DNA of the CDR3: TGCGCCAGCAGTGAGGTTGCGAGTGGGCAGTTCTTC. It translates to CASSEVASGQFF.

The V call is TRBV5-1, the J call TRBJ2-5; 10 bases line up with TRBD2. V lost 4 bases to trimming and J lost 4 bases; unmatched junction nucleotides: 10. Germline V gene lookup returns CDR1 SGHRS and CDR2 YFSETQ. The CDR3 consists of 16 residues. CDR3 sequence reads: CASSIVGTSVGETQYF. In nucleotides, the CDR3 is TGCGCCAGCAGCATCGTGGGGACTAGCGTCGGAGAGACCCAGTACTTC.

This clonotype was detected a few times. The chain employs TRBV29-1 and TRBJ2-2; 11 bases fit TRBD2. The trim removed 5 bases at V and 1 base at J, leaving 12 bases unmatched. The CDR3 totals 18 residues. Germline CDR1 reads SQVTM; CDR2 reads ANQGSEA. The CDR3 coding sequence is TGCAGCGTTTCGGGTCTAGCGGGAGGACTCCTGAACACCGGGGAGCTGTTTTTT. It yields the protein CSVSGLAGGLLNTGELFF.

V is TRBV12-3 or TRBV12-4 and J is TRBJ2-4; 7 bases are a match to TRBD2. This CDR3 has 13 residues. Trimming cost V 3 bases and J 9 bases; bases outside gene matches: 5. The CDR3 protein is CASSLNGGSIQYF. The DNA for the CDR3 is TGTGCCAGCAGTTTGAACGGGGGGAGCATTCAGTACTTC.

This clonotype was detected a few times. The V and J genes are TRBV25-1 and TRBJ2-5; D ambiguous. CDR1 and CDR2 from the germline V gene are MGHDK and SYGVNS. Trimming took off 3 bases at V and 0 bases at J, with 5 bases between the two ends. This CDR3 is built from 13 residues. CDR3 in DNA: TGTGCCAGCAGTGACCTCTACCAAGAGACCCAGTACTTC. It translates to CASSDLYQETQYF.

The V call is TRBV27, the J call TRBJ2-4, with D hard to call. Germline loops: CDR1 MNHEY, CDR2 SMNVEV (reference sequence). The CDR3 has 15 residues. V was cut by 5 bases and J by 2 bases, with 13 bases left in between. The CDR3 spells CASSARNLPKNIQYF. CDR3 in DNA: TGTGCCAGCAGTGCCAGAAACCTACCCAAAAACATTCAGTACTTC.

CDR3 loop: CASSSGQGFVEAFF. CDR3 nucleotide sequence: TGTGCCAGCAGTTCGGGACAGGGTTTTGTTGAAGCTTTCTTT. The chain carries TRBV28 and TRBJ1-1; 9 bases map to TRBD1. Looked up from germline, CDR1 is MDHEN and CDR2 is SYDVKM. The CDR3 contains 14 residues. J was trimmed by 7 bases and V by 4 bases; bases with no gene match: 7.

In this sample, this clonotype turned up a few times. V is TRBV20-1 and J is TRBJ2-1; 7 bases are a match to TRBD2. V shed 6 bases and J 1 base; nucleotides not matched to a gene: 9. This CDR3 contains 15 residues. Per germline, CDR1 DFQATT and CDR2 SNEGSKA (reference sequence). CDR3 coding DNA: TGCAGTGCCACCCCGGGGCGGGGGTCCTACAATGAGCAGTTCTTC. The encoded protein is CSATPGRGSYNEQFF.

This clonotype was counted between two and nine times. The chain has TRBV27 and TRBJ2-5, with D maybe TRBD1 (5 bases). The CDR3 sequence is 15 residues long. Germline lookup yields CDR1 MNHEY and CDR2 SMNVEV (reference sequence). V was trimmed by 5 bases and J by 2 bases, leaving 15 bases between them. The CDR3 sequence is CASSLYTTAQETQYF. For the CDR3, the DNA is TGTGCCAGCAGTCTATATACGACAGCGCAAGAGACCCAGTACTTC.

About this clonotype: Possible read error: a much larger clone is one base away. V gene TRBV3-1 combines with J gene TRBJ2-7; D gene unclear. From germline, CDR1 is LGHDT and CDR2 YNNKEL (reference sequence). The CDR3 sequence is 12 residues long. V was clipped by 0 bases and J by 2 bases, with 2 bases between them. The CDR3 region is CASSQDPYEQYF. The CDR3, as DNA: TGTGCCAGCAGCCAAGATCCCTACGAGCAGTACTTC.

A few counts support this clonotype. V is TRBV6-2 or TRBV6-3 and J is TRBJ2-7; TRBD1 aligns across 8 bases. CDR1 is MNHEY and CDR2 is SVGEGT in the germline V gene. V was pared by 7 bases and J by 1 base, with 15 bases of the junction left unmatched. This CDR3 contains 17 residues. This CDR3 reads CASTPDRGDILSYEQYF. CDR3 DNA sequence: TGTGCCAGCACCCCAGACAGGGGCGATATCTTGTCCTACGAGCAGTACTTC.

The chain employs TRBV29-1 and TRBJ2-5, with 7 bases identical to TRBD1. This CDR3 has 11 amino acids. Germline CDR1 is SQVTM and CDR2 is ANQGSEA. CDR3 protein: CRQGPQETQYF. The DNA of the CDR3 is TGCAGACAGGGGCCTCAAGAGACCCAGTACTTC.